A single sample gave rise to the 9 T cell receptor beta chains below, sequenced in a study of identical twins. TCRdb itself ran the 5' RACE reads through MiXCR, one entry per CDR3 protein. Altogether 18,000 or so distinct CDR3 sequences are present, 69% being singletons, with the ten largest covering under 7%. Sequencing was performed on memory (CD45RO+) T cells sorted from blood. The receptors come from a woman in her late teens or twenties in good health. This table probably holds off-target reads from a library built for another chain.

This clonotype has more than one count but fewer than ten. This sequence joins TRBV20-1 and TRBJ2-1; a weak D match, TRBD2 (6 bases). The V gene lost 3 bases and the J gene lost 13 bases, with 13 bases spanning the gap. The germline gives CDR1 DFQATT, CDR2 SNEGSKA (reference sequence). The CDR3 sequence is 11 residues long. Here the CDR3 DNA reads TGCAGTGCTAGTAGGGACTTGGCTCAGTTCTTC. It is translated as CSASRDLAQFF.

The genes are TRBV7-2 and TRBJ2-7; D may match TRBD1 or TRBD2 (5 bases each). V dropped 3 bases and J dropped 2 bases, with 11 bases sitting between them. This CDR3 contains 14 residues. Germline assignment: CDR1 SGHTA and CDR2 FQGNSA. In DNA, the CDR3 is TGTGCCAGCAGCTTCTCGGGACGGACCTACGAGCAGTACTTC. The encoded protein is CASSFSGRTYEQYF. The full variable domain, completed using reference TRBV7-2 and TRBJ2-7, is GAGVSQSPSNKVTEKGKDVELRCDPISGHTALYWYRQSLGQGLEFLIYFQGNSAPDKSGLPSDRFSAERTGGSVSTLTIQRTQQEDSAVYLCASSFSGRTYEQYFGPGTRLTVT.

The chain has TRBV7-2 and TRBJ2-1; no clear D gene. Per germline, CDR1 SGHTA and CDR2 FQGNSA. The V gene lost 3 bases and the J gene lost 1 base, with 7 bases spanning the gap. The CDR3 runs 14 residues. CDR3 coding DNA: TGTGCCAGCAGCTTGCCCAGTTCCTACAATGAGCAGTTCTTC. This codes for CASSLPSSYNEQFF.

The chain joins TRBV5-1 to TRBJ2-3; D perhaps matches TRBD1 (6 bases). Germline V gene lookup returns CDR1 SGHRS and CDR2 YFSETQ. The CDR3 extends over 16 amino acids. Trimming stripped 0 bases from V and 0 bases from J, with 11 bases between. The CDR3 is CASSLEGDPSTDTQYF. The DNA for the CDR3 is TGCGCCAGCAGCTTGGAGGGGGACCCTAGCACAGATACGCAGTATTTT.

The chain is built from TRBV11-2 and TRBJ2-3; tentatively, D is TRBD2 (5 bases). CDR3 length equals 15 residues. Germline V CDR1 and CDR2: SGHAT, FQNNGV. Trimming removed 5 bases at V and 2 bases at J, with 14 bases between. CDR3 nucleotide sequence: TGTGCCAGCAGCCTACTAGTGACACTCACAGATACGCAGTATTTT. Translated, it gives CASSLLVTLTDTQYF.

This clonotype has more than one count but fewer than ten. V usage is TRBV20-1 and J usage is TRBJ2-5; unclear D gene. Trimming left V 3 bases short and J 1 base short, with 15 bases between. There are 15 residues in the CDR3. Germline CDR1 reads DFQATT; CDR2 reads SNEGSKA (reference sequence). The CDR3 loop is CSASNSGISQETQYF. The CDR3 bases are TGCAGTGCTAGTAACAGTGGGATTAGCCAAGAGACCCAGTACTTC.

A note on this clonotype: At one of its ends the junction is not consistent with the germline gene, which may arise from a read error. V is TRBV18 and J is TRBJ1-2, with 7 bases lining up with TRBD1. Germline loops: CDR1 KGHSH, CDR2 LQKENI. The CDR3 consists of 13 residues. The CDR3 sequence: CASSPEQGYDYTF. For the CDR3, the DNA is TGTGCCAGCTCACCGGAACAGGGGTATGACTACACCTTC.

V and J are TRBV4-1 and TRBJ1-5, with a tentative D call TRBD1 (5 bases). The ends were cut back, 0 bases at V and 6 bases at J, with 9 bases in the middle. CDR3 length: 14 residues. CDR1 MGHRA and CDR2 YSYEKL come from the germline V gene. Here the CDR3 DNA reads TGCGCCAGCAGCCAAGATAGGGGAAGTCAGCCCCAGCATTTT. Encoded protein: CASSQDRGSQPQHF.

The gene calls are TRBV6-1 and TRBJ2-5; 11 nucleotides line up with TRBD2. Germline V lookup: CDR1 MNHNS, CDR2 SASEGT. The CDR3 extends over 14 amino acids. J gave up 7 bases and V 6 bases, and 7 bases lay outside the gene matches. CDR3 amino acids: CASRAFSGRATQYF. The CDR3 DNA sequence: TGTGCCAGCAGAGCCTTTAGCGGGAGGGCGACCCAGTACTTC.